Listed below are T cell receptor beta chains from one sample, sequenced in a study of blood T cell repertoires in COVID-19. Sequencing used immunoSEQ multiplex PCR; TCRdb keeps in-frame clones, though not all of them. The sample lists around 250,000 clones, approximately 86% occurring once. Specimen: peripheral blood. These receptors all stem from a woman between 18 and 30 years old with acute or convalescent COVID-19. Each CDR3 is given with its conserved first and last residue. Each record gives: D gene, V gene, clone size, J gene, CDR3 protein, CDR3 DNA. A D gene is named only where the DNA matches it firmly. Expanded clones are given a class, and other clones once, few, many or no size at all.

d_call: NA
v_call: TRBV5-1
clone_size: NA
j_call: TRBJ1-1
cdr3_aa: CASSLTGRTEAFF
cdr3_nt: TGCGCCAGCAGCCTGACAGGACGGACTGAAGCTTTCTTT

d_call: TRBD1
v_call: TRBV30
clone_size: NA
j_call: TRBJ1-4
cdr3_aa: CAWSWTGYEKLFF
cdr3_nt: TGTGCCTGGAGTTGGACAGGGTATGAAAAACTGTTTTTT

d_call: NA
v_call: TRBV20-1
clone_size: NA
j_call: TRBJ1-5
cdr3_aa: CSASSSGYSNQPQHF
cdr3_nt: TGCAGTGCTAGTTCCTCAGGGTATAGCAATCAGCCCCAGCATTTT

d_call: NA
v_call: TRBV7-8
clone_size: NA
j_call: TRBJ2-7
cdr3_aa: CASSSRRQGSYEQYF
cdr3_nt: TGTGCCAGCAGCTCACGTAGGCAGGGCTCCTACGAGCAGTACTTC

d_call: NA
v_call: TRBV7-3
clone_size: NA
j_call: TRBJ2-3
cdr3_aa: CASSPGGQPVYTQYF
cdr3_nt: TGTGCCAGCAGCCCCGGGGGACAGCCTGTGTATACGCAGTATTTT

d_call: TRBD2
v_call: TRBV9
clone_size: NA
j_call: TRBJ2-2
cdr3_aa: CASSVSGRRELFF
cdr3_nt: TGTGCCAGCAGCGTTAGCGGGAGAAGGGAGCTGTTTTTT

d_call: NA
v_call: TRBV3-1/TRBV3-2
clone_size: NA
j_call: TRBJ2-7
cdr3_aa: CASSPDESSYEQYF
cdr3_nt: TGTGCCAGCAGCCCCGATGAGAGCTCCTACGAGCAGTACTTC

d_call: NA
v_call: TRBV6-1
clone_size: NA
j_call: TRBJ2-3
cdr3_aa: CASSEVPVPDTQYF
cdr3_nt: TGTGCCAGCAGTGAAGTACCGGTTCCAGATACGCAGTATTTT

d_call: TRBD1
v_call: TRBV3-1/TRBV3-2
clone_size: NA
j_call: TRBJ1-2
cdr3_aa: CASSQDIGQGYGYTF
cdr3_nt: TGTGCCAGCAGCCAAGATATCGGACAGGGGTATGGCTACACCTTC

d_call: TRBD2
v_call: TRBV7-9
clone_size: NA
j_call: TRBJ2-3
cdr3_aa: CASSSLSTSGITDTQYF
cdr3_nt: TGTGCCAGCAGCTCCCTCTCGACTAGCGGGATCACAGATACGCAGTATTTT

d_call: TRBD1
v_call: TRBV6-2/TRBV6-3
clone_size: once
j_call: TRBJ2-7
cdr3_aa: CASSDLGRGTRREQYF
cdr3_nt: TGTGCCAGCAGCGACTTAGGCAGGGGGACGCGTCGGGAGCAGTACTTC

d_call: TRBD2
v_call: TRBV11-3
clone_size: NA
j_call: TRBJ2-3
cdr3_aa: CASSLSFGTSGTDTQYF
cdr3_nt: TGTGCCAGCAGCTTATCATTTGGGACTAGCGGTACAGATACGCAGTATTTT

d_call: NA
v_call: TRBV15
clone_size: NA
j_call: TRBJ2-3
cdr3_aa: CATSRDRGSGPDTQYF
cdr3_nt: TGTGCCACCAGCAGAGACAGGGGTTCGGGGCCAGATACGCAGTATTTT

d_call: TRBD1
v_call: TRBV7-2
clone_size: NA
j_call: TRBJ2-2
cdr3_aa: CASGGQGWTGELFF
cdr3_nt: TGTGCCAGCGGGGGACAGGGATGGACCGGGGAGCTGTTTTTT

d_call: NA
v_call: TRBV6-5
clone_size: NA
j_call: TRBJ1-1
cdr3_aa: CATGGGRGTEAFF
cdr3_nt: TGTGCCACCGGGGGAGGGAGAGGCACTGAAGCTTTCTTT

d_call: NA
v_call: TRBV19
clone_size: NA
j_call: TRBJ2-7
cdr3_aa: CASSIAPGFYEQYF
cdr3_nt: TGTGCCAGTAGTATCGCACCGGGGTTCTACGAGCAGTACTTC

d_call: TRBD1
v_call: TRBV18
clone_size: NA
j_call: TRBJ2-7
cdr3_aa: CASSLRQGYEQYF
cdr3_nt: TGTGCCAGCTCACTCCGACAGGGTTACGAGCAGTACTTC

d_call: TRBD2
v_call: TRBV18
clone_size: NA
j_call: TRBJ2-7
cdr3_aa: CASSAGTTYEQYF
cdr3_nt: TGTGCCAGCTCGGCCGGGACTACCTACGAGCAGTACTTC

d_call: NA
v_call: TRBV6-5
clone_size: NA
j_call: TRBJ2-1
cdr3_aa: CASSYSRVDPNEQFF
cdr3_nt: TGTGCCAGCAGTTATTCTCGGGTCGATCCCAATGAGCAGTTCTTC

d_call: TRBD1
v_call: TRBV29-1
clone_size: NA
j_call: TRBJ1-1
cdr3_aa: CSVDFQGAKGNTEAFF
cdr3_nt: TGCAGCGTTGATTTTCAGGGGGCTAAGGGGAACACTGAAGCTTTCTTT

d_call: NA
v_call: TRBV7-3
clone_size: NA
j_call: TRBJ2-1
cdr3_aa: CASSLWSGDNEQFF
cdr3_nt: TGTGCCAGCAGCTTATGGTCGGGGGACAATGAGCAGTTCTTC

d_call: TRBD2
v_call: TRBV5-1
clone_size: NA
j_call: TRBJ2-5
cdr3_aa: CASSSSLAGAGETQYF
cdr3_nt: TGCGCCAGCAGCTCATCCTTAGCGGGGGCAGGGGAGACCCAGTACTTC

d_call: TRBD1
v_call: TRBV4-3
clone_size: few
j_call: TRBJ1-2
cdr3_aa: CASSQGIQDRGHNYGYTF
cdr3_nt: TGCGCCAGCAGCCAAGGGATTCAGGACAGGGGACATAACTATGGCTACACCTTC

d_call: TRBD2
v_call: TRBV6-4
clone_size: NA
j_call: TRBJ2-1
cdr3_aa: CASSRQFSGSRAEQFF
cdr3_nt: TGTGCCAGCAGTAGACAGTTTAGCGGGAGTAGGGCTGAGCAGTTCTTC

d_call: TRBD2
v_call: TRBV28
clone_size: NA
j_call: TRBJ2-3
cdr3_aa: CASSFLAGAGDTQYF
cdr3_nt: TGTGCCAGCAGTTTCTTAGCGGGAGCCGGGGATACGCAGTATTTT

d_call: TRBD2
v_call: TRBV29-1
clone_size: NA
j_call: TRBJ2-7
cdr3_aa: CSAIILREGLGEQYF
cdr3_nt: TGCAGCGCCATAATCTTACGGGAGGGCCTTGGGGAGCAGTACTTC

d_call: TRBD2
v_call: TRBV6-4
clone_size: NA
j_call: TRBJ2-3
cdr3_aa: CASSDSVTSDTDTQYF
cdr3_nt: TGTGCCAGCAGTGACTCTGTTACTAGCGACACAGATACGCAGTATTTT

d_call: TRBD2
v_call: TRBV7-2
clone_size: NA
j_call: TRBJ2-7
cdr3_aa: CASSLVGLAGSYEQYF
cdr3_nt: TGTGCCAGCAGCTTAGTTGGCCTAGCGGGGTCCTACGAGCAGTACTTC

d_call: NA
v_call: TRBV6-5
clone_size: NA
j_call: TRBJ2-7
cdr3_aa: CASSYQYEQYF
cdr3_nt: TGTGCCAGCAGTTACCAATACGAGCAGTACTTC

d_call: NA
v_call: TRBV6-2/TRBV6-3
clone_size: NA
j_call: TRBJ2-7
cdr3_aa: CASSPHLRTPDGEQYF
cdr3_nt: TGTGCCAGCAGTCCACACCTTAGGACTCCCGATGGCGAGCAGTACTTC

d_call: NA
v_call: TRBV5-6
clone_size: NA
j_call: TRBJ2-5
cdr3_aa: CASSLDTGSLGETQYF
cdr3_nt: TGTGCCAGCAGCTTGGACACAGGCTCCCTGGGGGAGACCCAGTACTTC

d_call: NA
v_call: TRBV2
clone_size: NA
j_call: TRBJ2-1
cdr3_aa: CASRRDYNEQFF
cdr3_nt: TGTGCCAGCAGGAGGGACTACAATGAGCAGTTCTTC

d_call: TRBD1
v_call: TRBV6-5
clone_size: NA
j_call: TRBJ2-1
cdr3_aa: CASSYTAGTGVNEQFF
cdr3_nt: TGTGCCAGCAGTTACACAGCCGGGACAGGGGTCAATGAGCAGTTCTTC

d_call: NA
v_call: TRBV5-6
clone_size: NA
j_call: TRBJ2-3
cdr3_aa: CASSLGAGAHSTDTQYF
cdr3_nt: TGTGCCAGCAGCTTGGGTGCGGGGGCGCATAGCACAGATACGCAGTATTTT

d_call: NA
v_call: TRBV24-1
clone_size: NA
j_call: TRBJ2-5
cdr3_aa: CATRAGSASETQYF
cdr3_nt: TGTGCCACCCGGGCAGGGTCGGCTTCAGAGACCCAGTACTTC

d_call: TRBD2
v_call: TRBV30
clone_size: NA
j_call: TRBJ2-1
cdr3_aa: CGLATYNEQFF
cdr3_nt: TGCGGACTAGCGACCTACAATGAGCAGTTCTTC

d_call: NA
v_call: TRBV30
clone_size: NA
j_call: TRBJ2-1
cdr3_aa: CAWSVLADYEQFF
cdr3_nt: TGTGCCTGGAGTGTACTTGCGGACTATGAGCAGTTCTTC

d_call: NA
v_call: TRBV11-2
clone_size: NA
j_call: TRBJ1-2
cdr3_aa: CASSPRARGQVNYGYTF
cdr3_nt: TGTGCCAGCAGCCCCCGAGCCAGGGGACAAGTAAACTATGGCTACACCTTC

d_call: NA
v_call: TRBV6-2/TRBV6-3
clone_size: once
j_call: TRBJ2-3
cdr3_aa: CASSPRDTQYF
cdr3_nt: TGTGCCAGCAGCCCTCGGGATACGCAGTATTTT

d_call: NA
v_call: TRBV4-3
clone_size: NA
j_call: TRBJ2-2
cdr3_aa: CASSQWAPHTGELFF
cdr3_nt: TGCGCCAGCAGCCAATGGGCCCCCCACACCGGGGAGCTGTTTTTT

d_call: NA
v_call: TRBV7-2
clone_size: NA
j_call: TRBJ2-1
cdr3_aa: CASSFAVGIGYNEQFF
cdr3_nt: TGTGCCAGCAGCTTCGCCGTCGGGATAGGGTACAATGAGCAGTTCTTC

d_call: TRBD1
v_call: TRBV30
clone_size: NA
j_call: TRBJ2-7
cdr3_aa: CAWSRQGAYEQYF
cdr3_nt: TGTGCCTGGAGTCGACAGGGGGCCTACGAGCAGTACTTC

d_call: TRBD1
v_call: TRBV18
clone_size: NA
j_call: TRBJ2-7
cdr3_aa: CASLRTGAYEQYF
cdr3_nt: TGTGCCAGCCTACGGACAGGAGCCTACGAGCAGTACTTC

d_call: NA
v_call: TRBV28
clone_size: NA
j_call: TRBJ1-3
cdr3_aa: CASSSHQASGNTIYF
cdr3_nt: TGTGCCAGCAGTTCACACCAGGCGAGCGGAAACACCATATATTTT

d_call: NA
v_call: TRBV6-5
clone_size: NA
j_call: TRBJ1-2
cdr3_aa: CASSYSPTAGYTF
cdr3_nt: TGTGCCAGCAGTTACTCTCCGACTGCTGGCTACACCTTC

d_call: TRBD2
v_call: TRBV5-1
clone_size: NA
j_call: TRBJ2-5
cdr3_aa: CATPTSGRGETQYF
cdr3_nt: TGCGCCACCCCGACTAGCGGGAGAGGGGAGACCCAGTACTTC

d_call: NA
v_call: TRBV2
clone_size: NA
j_call: TRBJ1-3
cdr3_aa: CASSRYREASGNTIYF
cdr3_nt: TGTGCCAGCAGTCGATACAGGGAAGCCTCTGGAAACACCATATATTTT

d_call: NA
v_call: TRBV6-6
clone_size: few
j_call: TRBJ1-6
cdr3_aa: CASSYSGLNSPLHF
cdr3_nt: TGTGCCAGCAGTTACTCGGGACTAAATTCACCCCTCCACTTT